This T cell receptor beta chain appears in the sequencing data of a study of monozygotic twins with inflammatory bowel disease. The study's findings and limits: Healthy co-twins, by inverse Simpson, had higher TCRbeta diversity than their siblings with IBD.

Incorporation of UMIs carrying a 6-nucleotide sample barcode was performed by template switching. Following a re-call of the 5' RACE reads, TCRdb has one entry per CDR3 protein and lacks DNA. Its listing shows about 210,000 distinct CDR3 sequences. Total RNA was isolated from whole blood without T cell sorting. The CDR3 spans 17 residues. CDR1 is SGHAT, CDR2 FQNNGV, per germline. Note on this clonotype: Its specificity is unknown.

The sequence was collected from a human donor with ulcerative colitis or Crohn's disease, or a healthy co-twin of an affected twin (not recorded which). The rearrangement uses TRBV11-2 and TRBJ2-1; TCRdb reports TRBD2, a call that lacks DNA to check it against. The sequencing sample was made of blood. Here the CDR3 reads CASSPRLAGGSYNEQFF. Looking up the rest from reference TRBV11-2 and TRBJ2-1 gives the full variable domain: EAGVAQSPRYKIIEKRQSVAFWCNPISGHATLYWYQQILGQGPKLLIQFQNNGVVDDSQLPKDRFSAERLKGVDSTLKIQPAKLEDSAVYLCASSPRLAGGSYNEQFFGPGTRLTVL.